The sequence of this T cell receptor (beta chain) was determined in a study of T cells after yellow fever vaccination. Points from the study as a whole: Bulk-population clonotypes that are abundant could appear as contaminants in FACS-sorted repertoires. A small share of clonotypes appeared in both CD4 and CD8 compartments. Post-booster repertoires again held most primary-vaccination clones (approximately 96% CD4, just under 90% CD8).

TCR cDNA, made by 5'RACE template switching, carried an added universal primer site and UMIs. TCRdb re-called the 5' RACE reads through MiXCR, storing one row per CDR3 protein. The table lists more than 300,000 distinct CDR3 sequences, 4% to 5.5% of them singletons, with roughly a fifth in the top ten. This clonotype has ten or more counts. Its antigen is unidentified. CDR1 and CDR2 from the germline V gene are SGHRS and YFSETQ. V shed 1 base, J shed 5 bases, and the junction held 8 bases outside the gene matches. This CDR3 comprises 16 residues. The sequencing here drew on PBMCs, taken 15 days after the yellow fever booster vaccination. The chain uses TRBV5-1 and TRBJ2-4, with TRBD2 matching 8 bases. The clonotype originates from a man younger than 35 who received the YFV17D yellow fever vaccine. DNA of the CDR3: TGCGCCAGCAGCTTGAGGGCTAGCGGGTTCCAAAACATTCAGTACTTC. This translates into CASSLRASGFQNIQYF. The full variable domain, its missing parts supplied by reference TRBV5-1 and TRBJ2-4, is KAGVTQTPRYLIKTRGQQVTLSCSPISGHRSVSWYQQTPGQGLQFLFEYFSETQRNKGNFPGRFSGRQFSNSRSEMNVSTLELGDSALYLCASSLRASGFQNIQYFGAGTRLSVL.